This T cell receptor (beta chain) was sequenced in a study of control samples from healthy donors and cancer patients. This CDR3 comprises 13 residues. Deletions cut 5 bases from V and 1 base from J, with 8 bases between. Germline CDR1 and CDR2: SGHTA and FQGNSA. The assay was immunoSEQ multiplex PCR, and TCRdb's table has in-frame clones only and misses some. In all, the sample yields about 190,000 clones. The sample was blood. The rearrangement joins TRBV7-2 to TRBJ1-1; a weak D match, TRBD1 (5 bases). The clonotype comes from a woman aged 25 to 39 in good health. The chain's CDR3 is CASSGTANTEAFF. The CDR3 DNA reads as TGTGCCAGCAGCGGGACGGCGAACACTGAAGCTTTCTTT.